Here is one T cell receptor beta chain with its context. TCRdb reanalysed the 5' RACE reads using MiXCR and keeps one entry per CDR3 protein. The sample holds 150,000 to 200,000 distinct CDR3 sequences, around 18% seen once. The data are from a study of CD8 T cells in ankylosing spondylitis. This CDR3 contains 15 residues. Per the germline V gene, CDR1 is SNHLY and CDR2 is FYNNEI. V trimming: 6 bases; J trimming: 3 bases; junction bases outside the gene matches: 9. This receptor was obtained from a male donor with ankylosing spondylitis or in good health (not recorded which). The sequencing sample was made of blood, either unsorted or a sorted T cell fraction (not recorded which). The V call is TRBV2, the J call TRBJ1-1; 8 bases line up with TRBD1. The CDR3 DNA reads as TGTGCCAGCAGCAGACAACAGGGGGGGGACACTGAAGCTTTCTTT. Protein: CASSRQQGGDTEAFF.